The 14 T cell receptor beta chains below all came from one sample that was sequenced in a study of shared clonotypes between healthy human individuals. Sequencing used immunoSEQ multiplex PCR; TCRdb keeps in-frame clones, though not all of them. The table shows fewer than 650,000 clones, with less than 80% occurring only once. The sample taken for sequencing was PBMCs. The receptors were gathered from a woman between 35 and 50 years old in good health. Some clones in this sample may be carry-over from other donors' samples.

V usage is TRBV27 and J usage is TRBJ1-2; D may be TRBD1 (6 bases). CDR3 length: 15 amino acids. CDR1 and CDR2 from the germline V gene are MNHEY and SMNVEV (reference sequence). The V and J ends lost 0 bases and 7 bases respectively, with 15 bases between them. CDR3 sequence reads: CASSLSPSTGFGYTF. For the CDR3, the DNA is TGTGCCAGCAGTTTATCCCCATCTACAGGGTTTGGCTACACCTTC.

This chain joins TRBV6-6 and TRBJ1-4; D is ambiguous. Trimming pared 3 bases from V and 3 bases from J, leaving 14 bases between. CDR3 size: 16 residues. Per germline, CDR1 MNHNY and CDR2 SVGAGI (reference sequence). The CDR3 loop reads CASSYGSDGSNEKLFF. CDR3 DNA: TGTGCCAGCAGTTATGGTTCGGACGGATCTAATGAAAAACTGTTTTTT.

A note on this clone: This may be a read error: a much more frequent sequence differs by one nucleotide. The chain employs TRBV19 and TRBJ1-1; a possible D gene is TRBD1 (5 bases). The CDR3 totals 13 residues. The V gene lost 9 bases and the J gene lost 3 bases, with 14 bases spanning the gap. Germline V CDR1 and CDR2: LNHDA, SQIVND (reference sequence). CDR3 amino acids: CASRPGGDTEAFF. DNA of the CDR3: TGTGCCAGCCGACCGGGGGGGGACACTGAAGCTTTCTTT.

V usage is TRBV27 and J usage is TRBJ2-7; 8 bases fit TRBD2. Per the germline V gene, CDR1 is MNHEY and CDR2 is SMNVEV (reference sequence). J was trimmed by 5 bases and V by 3 bases; bases with no gene match: 3. The CDR3 has 13 residues. The CDR3 loop is CASSLGLVNEQYF. The DNA for the CDR3 is TGTGCCAGCAGTTTGGGACTAGTTAACGAGCAGTACTTC.

The chain carries TRBV4-2 and TRBJ2-6; D is perhaps TRBD2 (6 bases). Germline lookup yields CDR1 LGHNA and CDR2 YNFKEQ. The CDR3 spans 16 residues. Trimming took 4 bases from V and 2 from J, leaving 12 bases between them. CDR3 region: CASSPSGGAGANVLTF. CDR3 in DNA: TGTGCCAGCAGCCCCTCCGGAGGGGCTGGGGCCAACGTCCTGACTTTC.

This chain joins TRBV28 and TRBJ1-5; D gene uncertain. The CDR3 extends over 14 amino acids. Deletions cut 6 bases from V and 2 bases from J, with 11 bases between. Germline V lookup: CDR1 MDHEN, CDR2 SYDVKM. For the CDR3, the DNA is TGTGCCAGCAGCCGTCCCGGAGGCAATCAGCCCCAGCATTTT. Its translation: CASSRPGGNQPQHF.

J is TRBJ2-2 and V is TRBV11-2; 9 nucleotides match TRBD1. Germline CDR1 is SGHAT and CDR2 is FQNNGV. The CDR3 totals 15 residues. The trim removed 8 bases at V and 1 base at J, leaving 5 bases unmatched. For the CDR3, the DNA is TGTGCCAGCCGACCGGGACAGGGGAACACCGGGGAGCTGTTTTTT. Amino acid sequence: CASRPGQGNTGELFF.

The J gene is TRBJ1-5, the V gene TRBV2; maybe TRBD1 (6 bases). Trimming removed 4 bases at V and 2 bases at J, with 9 bases between. CDR3 length: 14 amino acids. The germline V gene encodes CDR1 SNHLY and CDR2 FYNNEI. The CDR3 protein is CASSGQARNQPQHF. CDR3 nucleotide sequence: TGTGCCAGCAGTGGACAGGCGCGCAATCAGCCCCAGCATTTT.

The chain has TRBV5-1 and TRBJ2-7; the match to TRBD2 covers 11 bases. This CDR3 has 15 residues. V dropped 3 bases and J dropped 6; count of bases not matched to a gene: 8. Germline CDR1 is SGHRS and CDR2 is YFSETQ. CDR3 DNA sequence: TGCGCCAGCAGCTGGGTACTAGCGGGAGAGGGCGAGCAGTACTTC. Protein product: CASSWVLAGEGEQYF.

This clone was counted between two and nine times. The chain employs TRBV19 and TRBJ2-5, with 13 bases fitting TRBD2. The V gene end was trimmed by 5 bases and the J gene end by 5 bases; junction bases not matched to a gene: 5. Germline CDR1 reads LNHDA; CDR2 reads SQIVND (reference sequence). This CDR3 spans 15 amino acids. In nucleotides, the CDR3 is TGTGCCAGTAGTTCACTAGCGGGAGGGCGTGAGACCCAGTACTTC. It specifies CASSSLAGGRETQYF.

V usage is TRBV7-2 and J usage is TRBJ1-2; TRBD1 matches 10 bases. Germline loops: CDR1 SGHTA, CDR2 FQGNSA. The V and J ends lost 4 bases and 8 bases, in that order; junction bases with no gene match: 7. The CDR3 totals 14 residues. The CDR3 region is CASSYDRGLAGYTF. The CDR3 DNA reads as TGTGCCAGCAGCTACGACAGGGGGCTAGCGGGCTACACCTTC. Complete variable domain (other parts from reference TRBV7-2 and TRBJ1-2): GAGVSQSPSNKVTEKGKDVELRCDPISGHTALYWYRQSLGQGLEFLIYFQGNSAPDKSGLPSDRFSAERTGGSVSTLTIQRTQQEDSAVYLCASSYDRGLAGYTFGSGTRLTVV.

The CDR3 protein is CASSFAGSQPQHF. In DNA, the CDR3 is TGTGCCAGCAGCTTTGCAGGGAGTCAGCCCCAGCATTTT. This chain connects TRBV7-9 to TRBJ1-5, with a weak D call TRBD1 (5 bases). The germline V and J ends were trimmed by 3 bases and 6 bases, with 9 bases remaining between them. The V gene's germline CDR1 is SEHNR and CDR2 FQNEAQ (reference sequence). The CDR3 has 13 amino acids. Complete variable domain (other parts from reference TRBV7-9 and TRBJ1-5): DTGVSQNPRHKITKRGQNVTFRCDPISEHNRLYWYRQTLGQGPEFLTYFQNEAQLEKSRLLSDRFSAERPKGSFSTLEIQRTEQGDSAMYLCASSFAGSQPQHFGDGTRLSIL.

The count of this clone is one. This sequence joins TRBV18 and TRBJ1-1; no firm D call. This CDR3 region has 15 residues. The germline V gene has CDR1 KGHSH and CDR2 LQKENI. Trimming left V 2 bases short and J 1 base short, with 11 bases between. CDR3: CASSPMRAKNTEAFF. CDR3 DNA: TGTGCCAGCTCACCAATGAGGGCTAAGAACACTGAAGCTTTCTTT.

DNA of the CDR3: TGCGCCAGCAGCCCCTTCCCGGGGGATGGTCAGCCCCAGCATTTT. It specifies CASSPFPGDGQPQHF. The chain links TRBV5-1 to TRBJ1-5; the D gene is possibly TRBD1 (5 bases). V was pared by 4 bases and J by 6 bases, with 17 bases between. There are 15 residues in the CDR3. Per the germline V gene, CDR1 is SGHRS and CDR2 is YFSETQ.